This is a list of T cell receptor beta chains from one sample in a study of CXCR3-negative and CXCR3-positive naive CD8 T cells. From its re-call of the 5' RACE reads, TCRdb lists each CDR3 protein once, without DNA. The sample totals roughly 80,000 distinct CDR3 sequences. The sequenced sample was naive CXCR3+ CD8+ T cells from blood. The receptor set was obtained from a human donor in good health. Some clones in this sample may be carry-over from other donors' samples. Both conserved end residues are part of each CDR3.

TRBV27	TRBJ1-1	CASSFGTGGTEAFF
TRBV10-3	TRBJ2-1	CAISERKGQSSYNEQFF
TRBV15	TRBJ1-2	CATSPGRGSYGYTF
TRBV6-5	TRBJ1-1	CASSYSSDKPEAFF
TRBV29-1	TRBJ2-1	CSVEDFSQGTREQFF
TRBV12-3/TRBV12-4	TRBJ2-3	CASSLDAESTDTQYF
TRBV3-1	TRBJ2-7	CASSQALRGLNYEQYF
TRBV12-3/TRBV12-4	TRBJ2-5	CASTWGRLYQETQYF
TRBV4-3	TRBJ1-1	CASSQDWATEAFF
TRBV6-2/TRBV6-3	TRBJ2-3	CASSYPLAGASSTDTQYF
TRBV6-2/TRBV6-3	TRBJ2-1	CASSPGGDYRIF
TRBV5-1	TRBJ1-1	CASSPRAPNTEAFF
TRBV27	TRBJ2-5	CASSPGVMRETQYF
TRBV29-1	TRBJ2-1	CSVPLAGGIEQFF
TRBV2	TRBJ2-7	CACRGAYEQYF
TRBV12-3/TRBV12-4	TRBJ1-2	CASSFRVTNYGYTF
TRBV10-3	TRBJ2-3	CAINGGSGTDTQYF
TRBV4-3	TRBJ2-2	CASSPSTVTGELFF
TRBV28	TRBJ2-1	CASSSRGGYVGNEQFF
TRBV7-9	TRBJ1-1	CASSLGSENTEAFF
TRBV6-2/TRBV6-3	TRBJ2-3	CASSYSPRGTDTQYF
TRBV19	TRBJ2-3	CASSTGQGAPDTQYF
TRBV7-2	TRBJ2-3	CASRESGGDITDTQYF
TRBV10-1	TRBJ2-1	CACGTPYNEQFF
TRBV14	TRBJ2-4	CASSQATGLAKNIQYF
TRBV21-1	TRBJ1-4	CASVGPGGNEKLFF